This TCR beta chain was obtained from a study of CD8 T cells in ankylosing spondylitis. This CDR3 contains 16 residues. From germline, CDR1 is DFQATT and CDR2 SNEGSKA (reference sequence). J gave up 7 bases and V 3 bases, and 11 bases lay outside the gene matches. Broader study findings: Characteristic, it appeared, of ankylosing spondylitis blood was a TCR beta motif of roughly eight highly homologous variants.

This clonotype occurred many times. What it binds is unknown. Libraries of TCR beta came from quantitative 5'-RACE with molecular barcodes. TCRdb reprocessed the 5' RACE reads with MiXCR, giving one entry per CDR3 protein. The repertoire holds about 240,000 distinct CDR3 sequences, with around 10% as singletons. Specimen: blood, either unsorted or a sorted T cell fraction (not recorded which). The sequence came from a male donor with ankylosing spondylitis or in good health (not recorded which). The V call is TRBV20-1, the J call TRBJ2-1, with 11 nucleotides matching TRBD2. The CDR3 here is CSASPASGGFWNEQFF. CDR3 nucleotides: TGCAGTGCTAGCCCGGCTAGCGGGGGGTTTTGGAATGAGCAGTTCTTC.